This TCR beta chain was recovered during a study of preoperative IRX-2 immunotherapy in early breast cancer. Sequencing used immunoSEQ multiplex PCR; TCRdb keeps in-frame clones, though not all of them. The profile covers approximately 100,000 clones, with just over 85% appearing a single time and under 2.5% taken by the ten largest. In germline, CDR1 is SSHAT, CDR2 FNYEAQ (reference sequence). The CDR3 is 17 residues long. V lost 3 bases, J lost 0 bases, and 15 bases lay in between. Indicated treatment: preoperative locoregional IRX-2 cytokine immunotherapy. This phase Ib study tested locoregional IRX-2 cytokine immunotherapy given before surgery.

V and J are TRBV7-7 and TRBJ1-3; D call uncertain. This sequence was found in a human donor with breast cancer. The sequencing here drew on tumor tissue, taken after IRX-2 immunotherapy. The CDR3, as DNA: TGTGCCAGCAGCTTGGATCCAGGACCCCCCTCTGGAAACACCATATATTTT. It codes for CASSLDPGPPSGNTIYF.